Below are 19 T cell receptor beta chains sequenced from a single sample in a study of blood T cells in healthy people across ages. The use of a sample-barcoded 5' primer and a J-beta primer mix characterized a second PCR of roughly 7 to 11 cycles. TCRdb re-called the 5' RACE reads through MiXCR, storing one row per CDR3 protein. Seen here are approximately 2,000,000 distinct CDR3 sequences, 30% to 40% observed once, and the top ten hold roughly 23%. Sequenced: blood. Receptor source: a human donor in good health.

The V and J genes are TRBV12-3 or TRBV12-4 and TRBJ1-2; D possibly corresponds to TRBD1 (5 bases). The V and J ends lost 5 bases and 5 bases respectively, with 12 bases between them. The CDR3 has 13 residues. CDR3 sequence (DNA): TGTGCCAGCAGTAGGCAAGGGGAGTATGGCTACACCTTC. Encoded protein: CASSRQGEYGYTF.

This clonotype was observed at least ten times. The chain carries TRBV29-1 and TRBJ2-5; D gene uncertain. CDR3 length: 13 amino acids. V was clipped by 2 bases and J by 4 bases, with 11 bases between them. The germline gives CDR1 SQVTM, CDR2 ANQGSEA. The CDR3 protein is CSVEWGSTETQYF. In nucleotides, the CDR3 is TGCAGCGTTGAATGGGGTTCGACAGAGACCCAGTACTTC.

The chain joins TRBV10-3 to TRBJ2-5; 7 bases agree with TRBD2. The CDR3 has 16 amino acids. Losses at the gene ends were 6 bases for V and 1 base for J; bases not matched to a gene: 11. In germline, CDR1 is ENHRY, CDR2 SYGVKD. The CDR3 sequence: CAIRTERGPGQETQYF. CDR3 sequence (DNA): TGTGCCATCAGGACCGAGCGGGGACCTGGCCAAGAGACCCAGTACTTC.

The V and J genes are TRBV9 and TRBJ2-7; D is unresolved. The CDR3 length is 14 residues. Germline-derived CDR1 and CDR2 are SGDLS and YYNGEE. V lost 3 bases, J lost 3 bases, and 13 bases lay in between. The CDR3 region is CASSGGPLDYEQYF. The CDR3 DNA sequence: TGTGCCAGCAGCGGAGGCCCCCTGGACTACGAGCAGTACTTC.

The rearrangement uses TRBV20-1 and TRBJ1-2; 12 bases align to TRBD1. The CDR3 extends over 13 amino acids. CDR1 and CDR2 from the germline V gene are DFQATT and SNEGSKA (reference sequence). The V and J ends lost 6 bases and 8 bases, in that order; junction bases with no gene match: 7. The CDR3: CSANRDRGLGYTF. The CDR3, as DNA: TGCAGTGCAAACCGGGACAGGGGGCTCGGCTACACCTTC.

This clonotype showed up just a few times. This chain connects TRBV6-6 to TRBJ2-5; 8 bases match TRBD2. Trimming removed 4 bases from V and 5 bases from J; junction bases left unmatched: 6. The CDR3 consists of 14 residues. CDR1 and CDR2 from the germline V gene are MNHNY and SVGAGI (reference sequence). The chain's CDR3 is CASSSVASGETQYF. The DNA of the CDR3 is TGTGCCAGCAGTTCCGTCGCTAGCGGGGAGACCCAGTACTTC.

In the case of this clonotype: A read error may produce the germline difference seen at one junction end. V and J are TRBV6-2 or TRBV6-3 and TRBJ2-1; 7 bases align to TRBD1. This CDR3 has 13 amino acids. From germline, CDR1 is MNHEY and CDR2 SVGEGT. CDR3: CVSTNRGPNEQFF. Written as DNA, the CDR3 is TGTGTCAGCACCAACAGGGGCCCCAATGAGCAGTTCTTC.

This clonotype showed up just a few times. The chain is built from TRBV2 and TRBJ2-1; tentatively, D is TRBD1 (6 bases). Germline V CDR1 and CDR2: SNHLY, FYNNEI. The germline V and J ends were trimmed by 11 bases and 7 bases, with 24 bases remaining between them. This CDR3 is built from 15 residues. The CDR3 sequence: CAHSPTGFSANEQFF. The CDR3 DNA reads TGTGCCCATTCTCCCACAGGGTTTTCTGCAAATGAGCAGTTCTTC.

There are many counts of this clonotype. The chain couples TRBV3-1 to TRBJ1-2; D is possibly TRBD1 (6 bases). The CDR3 has 14 residues. Germline CDR1 reads LGHDT; CDR2 reads YNNKEL (reference sequence). With 6 bases removed from V and 2 bases from J, the gap between germline ends came to 13 bases. CDR3 nucleotide sequence: TGTGCCAGCAGTCAGACGGACAGCAACTATGGCTACACCTTC. Translation gives CASSQTDSNYGYTF. Complete variable domain (other parts from reference TRBV3-1 and TRBJ1-2): DTAVSQTPKYLVTQMGNDKSIKCEQNLGHDTMYWYKQDSKKFLKIMFSYNNKELIINETVPNRFSPKSPDKAHLNLHINSLELGDSAVYFCASSQTDSNYGYTFGSGTRLTVV.

This clonotype was detected a few times. The CDR3 DNA follows: TGCGCCAGCAACACCGGGACAGGCCCCTTCCATGAGCAGTTCTTC. It yields the protein CASNTGTGPFHEQFF. The genes are TRBV4-3 and TRBJ2-1; 8 bases fit TRBD1. This CDR3 comprises 15 residues. Trimming cost V 7 bases and J 8 bases; bases outside gene matches: 13. Germline CDR1 LGHNA, CDR2 YSLEER.

The rearrangement joins TRBV7-9 to TRBJ2-7; 7 nucleotides match TRBD1. With V trimmed by 0 bases and J by 4 bases, 6 bases remained unmatched. The CDR3 has 15 amino acids. From germline, CDR1 is SEHNR and CDR2 FQNEAQ (reference sequence). The CDR3 spells CASSLAGTAIYEQYF. CDR3 coding DNA: TGTGCCAGCAGCTTAGCGGGGACAGCGATTTACGAGCAGTACTTC.

There are a few counts of this clonotype. The junction departs from the called germline gene at one end, perhaps through a read error. The chain has TRBV6-5 and TRBJ2-7, with D perhaps being TRBD1 or TRBD2 (5 bases each). Germline loops: CDR1 MNHEY, CDR2 SVGAGI. The CDR3 is 15 amino acids. This CDR3 is CASSYGPGSSYEQYF. The DNA for the CDR3 is TGCGCCAGCAGTTACGGTCCAGGGAGCTCCTACGAGCAGTACTTC.

V and J are TRBV30 and TRBJ2-3, with D tentatively TRBD2 (5 bases). In germline, CDR1 is GTSNPN, CDR2 SVGIG (reference sequence). CDR3 length equals 12 residues. The germline V and J ends were trimmed by 2 bases and 8 bases, with 11 bases remaining between them. The CDR3 sequence: CAWSRGGGTQYF. CDR3 sequence (DNA): TGTGCCTGGAGTAGAGGTGGAGGTACGCAGTATTTT.

The chain links TRBV7-9 to TRBJ1-5; maybe TRBD1 (6 bases). The CDR3 length is 16 residues. V lost 1 base to trimming and J lost 7 bases, with 17 bases between them. Germline lookup yields CDR1 SEHNR and CDR2 FQNEAQ (reference sequence). The CDR3 DNA follows: TGTGCCAGCAGCTTAGGAGGTATACAGGGCAGGCAGCCCCAGCATTTT. Translating gives CASSLGGIQGRQPQHF. The full variable domain, in which reference TRBV7-9 and TRBJ1-5 provide the parts outside the CDR3, is DTGVSQNPRHKITKRGQNVTFRCDPISEHNRLYWYRQTLGQGPEFLTYFQNEAQLEKSRLLSDRFSAERPKGSFSTLEIQRTEQGDSAMYLCASSLGGIQGRQPQHFGDGTRLSIL.

The sample holds a few counts of this clonotype. The rearrangement links TRBV6-5 to TRBJ2-1; D is possibly TRBD2 (7 bases). This CDR3 has 16 residues. The germline gives CDR1 MNHEY, CDR2 SVGAGI. V lost 0 bases and J lost 7, with 16 bases in between. CDR3 amino acids: CASSYSMGGGGNEQFF. CDR3 DNA: TGTGCCAGCAGTTACTCGATGGGGGGGGGCGGGAATGAGCAGTTCTTC.

The chain's CDR3 is CASGPPGGVSNQPQHF. CDR3 coding DNA: TGTGCTAGTGGTCCCCCGGGTGGGGTCAGCAATCAGCCCCAGCATTTT. The chain joins TRBV12-5 to TRBJ1-5; D unresolved. V lost 5 bases to trimming and J lost 1 base, with 15 bases between them. The germline V gene has CDR1 LGHNT and CDR2 FRNRAP. The CDR3 has 16 residues.

This clonotype was detected only once. This chain joins TRBV20-1 and TRBJ1-5; D is unresolved. V was pared by 1 base and J by 8 bases, with 9 bases between. The CDR3 contains 12 residues. Germline values: CDR1 DFQATT, CDR2 SNEGSKA (reference sequence). The CDR3 sequence: CSARGGAEPQHF. As DNA, the CDR3 is TGCAGTGCTAGAGGAGGAGCAGAGCCCCAGCATTTT.

This clonotype showed up just a few times. In DNA form, the CDR3 reads TGTGCCACCAGGGAGCCAATCGACACCAATGAGCAGTTCTTC. Encoded protein: CATREPIDTNEQFF. The rearrangement joins TRBV24-1 to TRBJ2-1, with unresolved D. This CDR3 region has 14 residues. Germline lookup yields CDR1 KGHDR and CDR2 SFDVKD. Trimming cost V 7 bases and J 6 bases, with 15 bases left between them.

This clonotype has a handful of counts. The rearrangement joins TRBV7-7 to TRBJ2-5; 7 bases fit TRBD2. The length of the CDR3 is 18 residues. Germline loops: CDR1 SSHAT, CDR2 FNYEAQ (reference sequence). J lost 2 bases, V lost 2 bases, and 14 bases had no gene match. The CDR3 bases are TGTGCCAGCAGCTTAAGACCCAGGGCTAGCGGAGTACAAGAGACCCAGTACTTC. As protein: CASSLRPRASGVQETQYF. The full variable domain, its missing parts supplied by reference TRBV7-7 and TRBJ2-5, is GAGVSQSPRYKVTKRGQDVTLRCDPISSHATLYWYQQALGQGPEFLTYFNYEAQPDKSGLPSDRFSAERPEGSISTLTIQRTEQRDSAMYRCASSLRPRASGVQETQYFGPGTRLLVL.